This T cell receptor beta chain was found in a study of glioma-infiltrating T cells. In the study overall: Presurgical dexamethasone in glioma patients lasted six or fewer days. Notes on the study in general: Signature shared blood CDR3 motifs were enriched in low-divergence and depleted in high-divergence patients. Gliomas, especially low-grade, showed above-expected tissue-blood divergence; non-neoplastic patients showed below.

Notes on this clonotype: Its antigen is currently unknown.

The CDR3 spans 16 residues. CDR1 SEHNR and CDR2 FQNEAQ come from the germline V gene (reference sequence). Trimming took 2 bases from V and 8 from J; bases not matched to a gene: 5. TCR alpha and beta CDR3 regions were amplified from RNA using iRepertoire nested multiplex PCR. Input was roughly 85-450 ng of tissue mRNA or PBMC total RNA. TCRdb itself ran the multiplex PCR reads through MiXCR, one entry per CDR3 protein. The sample holds 300,000 to 450,000 distinct CDR3 sequences, less than 50% seen once. This TCR came from a human donor with low-grade glioma or glioblastoma, undergoing nonglioma brain surgery, or in good health (not recorded which). Input material: glioma tissue, nonneoplastic brain tissue, or PBMCs (not recorded which). The rearrangement links TRBV7-9 to TRBJ2-1; 14 bases align to TRBD2. The CDR3 sequence: CASSLTGTSGSDEQFF. CDR3 DNA: TGTGCCAGCAGCTTAACCGGGACTAGCGGGAGCGATGAGCAGTTCTTC.